This TCR beta chain was found in a study of PD-1 blockade in classical Hodgkin lymphoma. About the study: Nivolumab 3 mg/kg was given intravenously every 2 weeks. Study-level points and caveats: Reported baseline diversity: healthy donors highest, relapsed/refractory patients lowest.

Comments on this clone: The target antigen is unknown.

Assay used: immunoSEQ multiplex PCR; TCRdb lists only in-frame clones, some missing. Among about 44,000 clones, 55% to 80% were seen once, and the ten largest hold 3.1%. The time point here: cycle 4 day 1 (C4D1), after about 6 weeks of nivolumab. Each and every patient relapsed after autologous stem cell transplantation, and patients got differing brentuximab vedotin exposure. Best response was recorded as complete response, partial response or progressive disease. In germline, CDR1 is MDHEN, CDR2 SYDVKM. The CDR3 loop spans 14 amino acids. Trimming removed 7 bases from V and 4 bases from J, with 17 bases in between.

Sequenced material: peripheral blood mononuclear cells (PBMCs), taken before the fourth cycle of nivolumab. The TCR sequence derives from a human donor with classical Hodgkin lymphoma. This rearrangement joins TRBV28 to TRBJ2-7, with TRBD2 as a possible D gene (5 bases). This CDR3 reads CASNEGGEMYEQYF. The CDR3 DNA sequence: TGTGCCAGCAATGAGGGTGGAGAGATGTACGAGCAGTACTTC.